This T cell receptor beta chain was recorded in a study of shared clonotypes between healthy human individuals (dated by TCRdb to 2019 to 2021). Regarding the complete study: The cohort comprised two women and three men aged 18 to 49 years. For each donor, CD4 naive and CD4 memory were each given three plates, CD8 naive was given two plates, and CD8 memory was given one plate. Blood TCR repertoires of roughly 5 healthy adults were deeply sequenced to estimate repertoire size and the extent of clonotype sharing between individuals. Libraries were prepared and TCR repertoires were sequenced by different laboratories using diverse techniques, in order to increase sequencing depth and limit assay-specific biases. Per donor, leukapheresis produced somewhere between about 0.94 and 10 billion PBMCs. Overall study results and their limits: Estimated clonotype richness was generally larger for naive than for memory subsets. Sampling was limited to blood, and TCR repertoires in tissue likely differ from TCR repertoires in blood. Incomplete sequencing was indicated by rarefaction of sorted-subset datasets, despite the large sequencing depth. The genetic and exposure-history diversity represented was limited by the small number of donors. Across a few donors, around 5% of naive CD4, approximately 3.6% of naive CD8, 2.3% of memory CD4, and under 0.45% of memory CD8 clonotypes were shared. Compared with non-shared clonotypes, the clonotypes found in all four sorted-subset donors had higher generation probabilities. Pairwise subsampling led to the expectation that sequencing depth would affect the degree of clonotype sharing among donors.

Using the deep immunoSEQ assay, multiplex PCR amplified TCR CDR3 regions from genomic DNA. For each cell subset, the extracted genomic DNA was distributed evenly across all wells of several immunoSEQ 96-well plates, and each plate served as one replicate. For sorted subsets, each replicate PCR was loaded with about 0.2 ug genomic DNA, equivalent to 30,000 to 35,000 T cell genomes. Purified libraries were quantified with a Qubit 3.0 fluorometer, sized on a Bioanalyzer 2100, and re-quantified with the KAPA Library Quantification kit. Each immunoSEQ 96-well plate was sequenced on its own single-read 150-cycle Illumina NextSeq 550 flow cell. For the original study's pipeline: Because only junctional sequences without quality scores were contained in the immunoSEQ output, filtering matching that applied to full-length reads could not be performed. To assign V/J genes and CDR3, sequences were annotated against IMGT germline references using PyIR, a Python wrapper for IgBLAST v1.9. Any read was removed if the V/J assignment was weak (E-value above 1e-6), the CDR3 was missing, or the read contained stop codons, out-of-frame junctions, or ambiguous translated residues. A V3J clonotype was defined by an identical inferred V gene, J gene, and CDR3 amino acid sequence. The percentage overlap between two repertoires was calculated by dividing the number of shared unique clonotypes by the size of the smaller repertoire. Repertoire richness was assessed with RTK rarefaction, the Chao1 estimator, and Recon v2.1 estimates of unobserved clonotypes. Generation probabilities were computed with OLGA for all TCRbeta clonotypes obtained by the gDNA method from a handful of donors. TCRdb carries this immuneACCESS record with in-frame sequences only. Its versions omit some clonotypes, under half of them owing to an unresolved V gene in the studies checked, with the rest unexplained. The V and J calls and clone size are taken from that table; D and trimming were inferred from the DNA. This sample gives under 2,000,000 clones in total; approximately 95% of them show up just once. The top ten clonotypes cover approximately 1.2% of the sample.

The V end loses 0 bases and the J end loses 9 bases, and a stretch of 18 bases separates them. The CDR3 goes from the cysteine to the phenylalanine over 15 residues. The read is trimmed to its CDR3 DNA, 45 bases read in frame from base 1. Per the germline V gene (reference sequence), MNHNY is the CDR1 and SVGAGI is the CDR2. For the CD8 naive samples, CD45RO-negative cells were positively selected for CCR7, yielding a CD45RA+CCR7+ population from which TemRA cells were excluded. The donors were healthy, HIV-negative adults who had no recently reported acute infections or vaccinations. Every donor was a Caucasian adult living in Nashville, Tennessee, USA. Blood was collected by leukapheresis, and PBMCs were isolated by Ficoll-Histopaque density gradient centrifugation and then cryopreserved in liquid nitrogen vapor phase. Analytical flow cytometry was used to check the purity and quantity of every magnetically sorted T cell population. Genomic DNA was isolated from every sorted fraction and measured by UV absorbance on a Nanodrop 2000c.

Remarks on this clone: Its binding antigen is unknown. Nothing much larger sits one base from this clone, and base qualities are not available.

This TCR came from a man between 18 and 29 years old in good health. Sequencing used naive CD8+ T cells sorted from blood. The sample's cell subset or site label is to be understood as: CD45RA+CCR7+. The V and J genes are TRBV6-6 and TRBJ2-7; the D gene is perhaps TRBD1, from 7 matching bases. CDR3 protein: CASSYSSGAQGGQYF. The DNA is TGTGCCAGCAGTTACTCGAGTGGGGCCCAGGGGGGGCAGTACTTC.